A single sample gave rise to the 27 T cell receptor beta chains below, sequenced in a study of radiotherapy plus CTLA-4 blockade in lung cancer. Sequencing used immunoSEQ multiplex PCR; TCRdb keeps in-frame clones, though not all of them. The table lists 65,000 to 90,000 clones, roughly 91% of them singletons. The source was peripheral blood, collected from a patient treated with radiotherapy plus ipilimumab. These receptors all stem from a human donor with non-small cell lung cancer that progressed on radiotherapy plus ipilimumab.

This chain connects TRBV9 to TRBJ2-5; D unresolved. The V end lost 1 base, the J end lost 5 bases, and 9 bases lay between the germline ends. CDR1 is SGDLS and CDR2 is YYNGEE in the germline V gene. The CDR3 loop spans 13 amino acids. The CDR3 DNA sequence: TGTGCCAGCAGCGTAAATCCTGGGGAGACCCAGTACTTC. Translated, it gives CASSVNPGETQYF. The full variable domain, in which reference TRBV9 and TRBJ2-5 provide the parts outside the CDR3, is DSGVTQTPKHLITATGQRVTLRCSPRSGDLSVYWYQQSLDQGLQFLIQYYNGEERAKGNILERFSAQQFPDLHSELNLSSLELGDSALYFCASSVNPGETQYFGPGTRLLVL.

The V and J genes are TRBV18 and TRBJ2-7; D ambiguous. The CDR3 runs 12 residues. Between the trimmed V and J ends, which lost 5 bases and 2 bases, there was a span of 7 bases. CDR1 and CDR2 (germline): KGHSH, LQKENI. The CDR3 loop reads CASSASAYEQYV. The CDR3 nucleotides are TGTGCCAGCTCAGCCTCAGCCTACGAGCAGTACGTC.

The chain joins TRBV6-5 to TRBJ2-3, with D hard to call. The CDR3 covers 13 residues. Germline values: CDR1 MNHEY, CDR2 SVGAGI. With 7 bases removed from V and 4 bases from J, the gap between germline ends came to 12 bases. CDR3 in DNA: TGTGCCAGCAACTTACAGTTCCCAGATACGCAGTATTTT. This translates into CASNLQFPDTQYF.

The chain employs TRBV20-1 and TRBJ2-5; D remains unclear. The V end lost 7 bases, the J end lost 4 bases, and 10 bases lay between the germline ends. Germline V gene data show CDR1 as DFQATT and CDR2 as SNEGSKA (reference sequence). The CDR3 is 11 residues long. The CDR3 here is CSGQSLETQYF. The CDR3 bases are TGCAGTGGGCAGTCTTTAGAGACCCAGTACTTC.

The genes are TRBV30 and TRBJ1-3, with D maybe TRBD1 (5 bases). This CDR3 is 17 amino acids long. V was shortened by 0 bases and J by 0 bases, with 15 bases between the two germline ends. Germline V gives CDR1 GTSNPN, CDR2 SVGIG (reference sequence). CDR3 protein: CAWSVLLDRVSGNTIYF. In DNA form, the CDR3 reads TGTGCCTGGAGTGTACTCCTAGACAGAGTCTCTGGAAACACCATATATTTT.

This clone is a singleton in its sample. This rearrangement joins TRBV5-1 to TRBJ2-7; TRBD1 aligns across 8 bases. This CDR3 is 13 amino acids long. From germline, CDR1 is SGHRS and CDR2 YFSETQ. V shed 4 bases and J 7 bases; nucleotides not matched to a gene: 7. The CDR3 nucleotides read TGCGCCAGCAGCCCCGGACAGGGCGGAGAGCAGTACTTC. Translation: CASSPGQGGEQYF.

This rearrangement joins TRBV5-6 to TRBJ2-5; D is perhaps TRBD1 (6 bases). CDR1 and CDR2 from the germline V gene are SGHDT and YYEEEE. Deletions cut 0 bases from V and 4 bases from J, with 16 bases between. CDR3 length: 16 amino acids. In DNA, the CDR3 is TGTGCCAGCAGCTTGGCGGCAGGGGAACGACGAGAGACCCAGTACTTC. Translation gives CASSLAAGERRETQYF.

This clone occurred once. V is TRBV9 and J is TRBJ1-3; 7 bases are shared with TRBD1. The CDR3 runs to 16 residues. Germline values: CDR1 SGDLS, CDR2 YYNGEE. Losses at the gene ends were 2 bases for V and 0 bases for J; bases not matched to a gene: 5. CDR3 amino acids: CASSVKTGISGNTIYF. DNA for the CDR3: TGTGCCAGCAGCGTGAAGACAGGGATCTCTGGAAACACCATATATTTT.

The rearrangement links TRBV18 to TRBJ1-1; a possible D gene is TRBD1 (6 bases). CDR1 is KGHSH and CDR2 is LQKENI in the germline V gene. V was cut by 2 bases and J by 1 base, with 14 bases left in between. This CDR3 has 16 amino acids. CDR3 in amino acids: CASSPGRGWGNTEAFF. The CDR3 coding sequence is TGTGCCAGCTCACCAGGCAGGGGATGGGGGAACACTGAAGCTTTCTTT.

This clone appeared a single time. V is TRBV6-5 and J is TRBJ2-3, with no clear D. The germline V gene encodes CDR1 MNHEY and CDR2 SVGAGI. Trimming left V 5 bases short and J 2 bases short, with 14 bases between. This CDR3 has 15 amino acids. CDR3 in DNA: TGTGCCAGCAGTCATGGGCCACGCGACACAGATACGCAGTATTTT. It is translated as CASSHGPRDTDTQYF.

The gene calls are TRBV5-6 and TRBJ2-7, with 7 nucleotides matching TRBD2. V trimming: 4 bases; J trimming: 4 bases; junction bases outside the gene matches: 14. Germline V gene sequence: CDR1 SGHDT, CDR2 YYEEEE. The CDR3 covers 16 residues. DNA of the CDR3: TGTGCCAGCAGCCAAATGACTGCCAGCGGGGATTACGAGCAGTACTTC. It yields the protein CASSQMTASGDYEQYF.

The gene calls are TRBV29-1 and TRBJ2-1; 8 bases are shared with TRBD2. V lost 7 bases to trimming and J lost 0 bases; unmatched junction nucleotides: 2. The CDR3 contains 13 residues. Germline CDR1 SQVTM, CDR2 ANQGSEA. In DNA form, the CDR3 reads TGCAGCGCGGGGGGGAGCTCCTACAATGAGCAGTTCTTC. This encodes CSAGGSSYNEQFF.

V gene TRBV30 combines with J gene TRBJ2-2; D assignment may be TRBD1 or TRBD2 (5 bases each). Looked up from germline, CDR1 is GTSNPN and CDR2 is SVGIG (reference sequence). There are 13 residues in the CDR3. Between the trimmed V and J ends, which lost 2 bases and 6 bases, there was a span of 10 bases. CDR3 region: CAWSYSGPGELFF. CDR3 DNA sequence: TGTGCCTGGAGTTATTCGGGGCCCGGGGAGCTGTTTTTT.

The chain uses TRBV5-1 and TRBJ2-5; D may be TRBD2 (5 bases). The length of the CDR3 is 14 residues. Germline values: CDR1 SGHRS, CDR2 YFSETQ. V lost 2 bases and J lost 0, with 8 bases in between. The CDR3 region has the DNA TGCGCCAGCAGCTTCGGGGAGTACCAAGAGACCCAGTACTTC. Protein sequence: CASSFGEYQETQYF.

The rearrangement links TRBV23-1 to TRBJ1-1; D is uncertain. TRBV23-1 is classed as an ORF, of uncertain function. The CDR3 has 17 residues. Trimming removed 4 bases from V and 1 base from J, with 19 bases in between. CDR3 sequence (DNA): TGCGCCAGCAGTCCGCCATACTGGACTCCCTCGAACACTGAAGCTTTCTTT. Amino acid sequence: CASSPPYWTPSNTEAFF.

The chain carries TRBV27 and TRBJ1-2; D not resolved. Germline V gives CDR1 MNHEY, CDR2 SMNVEV (reference sequence). V gave up 4 bases and J gave up 4 bases, with 10 bases separating them. The CDR3 extends over 13 amino acids. CDR3 nucleotide sequence: TGTGCCAGCAGTTCGAACATTCCCTATGGCTACACCTTC. This translates into CASSSNIPYGYTF.

This clone was recorded a few times. The genes are TRBV6-5 and TRBJ2-3; 9 bases map to TRBD1. V lost 0 bases, J lost 3 bases, and 4 bases stayed unmatched. Germline CDR1 and CDR2: MNHEY and SVGAGI. The CDR3 sequence is 16 residues long. CDR3 in amino acids: CASSYSTGGLTDTQYF. Here the CDR3 DNA reads TGTGCCAGCAGTTACTCGACAGGGGGACTTACAGATACGCAGTATTTT.

The chain is built from TRBV9 and TRBJ2-1, with 7 positions matching TRBD1. J lost 0 bases, V lost 4 bases, and 13 bases had no gene match. Per the germline V gene, CDR1 is SGDLS and CDR2 is YYNGEE. This CDR3 region has 18 residues. CDR3 protein: CASSTPRTGPRSYNEQFF. The CDR3, as DNA: TGTGCCAGCAGCACCCCCCGGACAGGCCCTCGCTCCTACAATGAGCAGTTCTTC.

The chain uses TRBV6-5 and TRBJ2-3; no definite D call. Trimming took off 4 bases at V and 1 base at J, with 12 bases between the two ends. This CDR3 spans 15 amino acids. Germline CDR1 reads MNHEY; CDR2 reads SVGAGI. CDR3 region: CASSSGLAGTDTQYF. Written as DNA, the CDR3 is TGTGCCAGCAGTTCCGGGCTGGCTGGCACAGATACGCAGTATTTT.

The gene calls are TRBV13 and TRBJ2-5; D call uncertain. Germline V CDR1 and CDR2: PRHDT, FYEKMQ (reference sequence). The CDR3 covers 14 residues. V was cut by 2 bases and J by 5 bases, with 12 bases left in between. The CDR3 DNA reads as TGTGCCAGCAGCTTAACCCAAAAAGGGGAGACCCAGTACTTC. It codes for CASSLTQKGETQYF.

The CDR3 region has the DNA TGTGCCAGCAGCTTGAGGACCGTAACTACTAATGAAAAACTGTTTTTT. It yields the protein CASSLRTVTTNEKLFF. The chain joins TRBV5-6 to TRBJ1-4; D not resolved. The CDR3 is made up of 16 amino acids. V was trimmed by 1 base and J by 2 bases, leaving 12 bases between them. Germline V gene data show CDR1 as SGHDT and CDR2 as YYEEEE.

The chain employs TRBV9 and TRBJ1-3; D not certain. With 1 base removed from V and 0 bases from J, the gap between germline ends came to 11 bases. The CDR3 is made up of 16 amino acids. The germline V gene has CDR1 SGDLS and CDR2 YYNGEE. The chain's CDR3 is CASSVTGSDSGNTIYF. CDR3 nucleotide sequence: TGTGCCAGCAGCGTAACCGGGTCCGACTCTGGAAACACCATATATTTT.

This rearrangement joins TRBV7-2 to TRBJ2-3, with a weak D call TRBD2 (6 bases). The CDR3 covers 16 residues. Trimming left V 5 bases short and J 8 bases short, with 23 bases between. Germline V CDR1 and CDR2: SGHTA, FQGNSA. The CDR3 reads CASSLTLAKVSRTQYF. CDR3 coding DNA: TGTGCCAGCAGCCTCACACTAGCTAAGGTCAGCCGTACGCAGTATTTT.

The CDR3 here is CASSAPTSGTDTQYF. The CDR3 DNA follows: TGTGCCAGCAGCGCGCCGACTAGCGGGACAGATACGCAGTATTTT. The chain couples TRBV5-4 to TRBJ2-3; 10 nucleotides line up with TRBD2. Germline trimming cut 4 bases from V and 3 bases from J; bases unmatched to any gene: 5. The CDR3 runs 15 residues. Germline loops: CDR1 SGHNT, CDR2 YYREEE (reference sequence).

The V call is TRBV11-2, the J call TRBJ2-7, with 9 bases identical to TRBD2. CDR1 and CDR2 from the germline V gene are SGHAT and FQNNGV. The CDR3 is 14 residues long. V shed 5 bases and J 6 bases; nucleotides not matched to a gene: 8. DNA of the CDR3: TGTGCCAGCAGCCGTGGCCCTAGCGGGACCGAGCAGTACTTC. Its protein is CASSRGPSGTEQYF. Complete variable domain (other parts from reference TRBV11-2 and TRBJ2-7): EAGVAQSPRYKIIEKRQSVAFWCNPISGHATLYWYQQILGQGPKLLIQFQNNGVVDDSQLPKDRFSAERLKGVDSTLKIQPAKLEDSAVYLCASSRGPSGTEQYFGPGTRLTVT.

The J gene is TRBJ2-7, the V gene TRBV30; 7 nucleotides line up with TRBD1. Germline-derived CDR1 and CDR2 are GTSNPN and SVGIG (reference sequence). CDR3 length equals 13 residues. The trim removed 5 bases at V and 2 bases at J, leaving 6 bases unmatched. The CDR3 DNA is TGTGCCTGGGGCCCGGGACAGACCTACGAGCAGTACTTC. It translates to CAWGPGQTYEQYF.

The chain couples TRBV5-6 to TRBJ1-2; 8 bases fit TRBD1. The germline V gene encodes CDR1 SGHDT and CDR2 YYEEEE. The CDR3 loop spans 16 amino acids. V dropped 6 bases and J dropped 10; count of bases not matched to a gene: 20. Written as DNA, the CDR3 is TGTGCCAGCACCCTCCAGGGGGTGCCGGACAGGGAAGACTACACCTTC. Its translation: CASTLQGVPDREDYTF.